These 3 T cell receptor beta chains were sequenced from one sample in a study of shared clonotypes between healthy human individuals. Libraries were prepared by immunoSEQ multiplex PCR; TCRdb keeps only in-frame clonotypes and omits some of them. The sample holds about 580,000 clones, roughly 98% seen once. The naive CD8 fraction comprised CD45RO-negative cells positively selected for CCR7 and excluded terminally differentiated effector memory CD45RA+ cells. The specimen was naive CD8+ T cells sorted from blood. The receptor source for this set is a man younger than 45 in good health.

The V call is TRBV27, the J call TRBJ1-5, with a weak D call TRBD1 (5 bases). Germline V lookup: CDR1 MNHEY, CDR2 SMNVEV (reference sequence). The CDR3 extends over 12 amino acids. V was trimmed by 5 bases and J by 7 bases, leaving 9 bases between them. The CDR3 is CASSGGGQPQHF. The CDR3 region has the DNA TGTGCCAGCAGTGGGGGAGGGCAGCCCCAGCATTTT.

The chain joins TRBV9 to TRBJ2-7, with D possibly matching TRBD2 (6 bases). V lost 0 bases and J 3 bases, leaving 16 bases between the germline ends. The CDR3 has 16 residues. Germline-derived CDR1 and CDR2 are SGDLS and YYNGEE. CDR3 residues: CASSVDRTSNRYEQYF. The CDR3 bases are TGTGCCAGCAGCGTAGATCGAACTAGCAATCGCTACGAGCAGTACTTC.

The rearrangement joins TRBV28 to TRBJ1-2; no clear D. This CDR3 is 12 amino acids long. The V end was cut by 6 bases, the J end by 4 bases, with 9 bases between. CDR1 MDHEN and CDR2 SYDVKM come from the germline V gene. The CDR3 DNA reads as TGTGCCAGCAGAACCGGTTCCTATGGCTACACCTTC. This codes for CASRTGSYGYTF.